A selection of T cell receptor beta chains follows, all from one sample in a study of blood T cell repertoires in COVID-19. Here immunoSEQ multiplex PCR was the method, and the copy in TCRdb shows in-frame clones only, minus some. The sample includes around 220,000 clones, 90% to 95% seen only once; the top ten take approximately 2%. The specimen was PBMCs or T cells enriched from blood (not recorded which). The origin of the receptors is a woman in her late teens or twenties who had recovered from COVID-19. Each CDR3 is given with its conserved first and last residue. A D gene is named only where the DNA matches it firmly. Clone size, where shown, is once, few, many, or a class for clones that have expanded.

clone_size j_call v_call d_call cdr3_nt cdr3_aa
- TRBJ1-3 TRBV28 - TGTGCCAGCCTTCCCGGGGGGGTGAAGGGAAACACCATATATTTT CASLPGGVKGNTIYF
- TRBJ1-1 TRBV5-4 - TGTGCCAGCAGCATAGACATAACTGAAGCTTTCTTT CASSIDITEAFF
- TRBJ2-7 TRBV19 TRBD1 TGTGCCAGTAGTATCGGACAGGGAGTGTACGAGCAGTACTTC CASSIGQGVYEQYF
- TRBJ2-7 TRBV2 TRBD2 TGTGCCAGCAGGGGGACTAGCGGGTTTGTGAGCGAGCAGTACTTC CASRGTSGFVSEQYF
- TRBJ2-3 TRBV14 - TGTGCCAGCAGCCACTTAGGGGTGGGGGCGGCAGATACGCAGTATTTT CASSHLGVGAADTQYF
- TRBJ1-2 TRBV29-1 - TGCAGCGTTGACCAGGGCATGGGCGGCTACACCTTC CSVDQGMGGYTF
- TRBJ1-6 TRBV3-1/TRBV3-2 - TGTGCCAGCAGCCACCCCCAGGTGCGCTCACCCCTCCACTTT CASSHPQVRSPLHF
once TRBJ1-1 TRBV7-9 - TGTGCCAGCAGCTTCCCGGGAGAAGCTTTCTTT CASSFPGEAFF
- TRBJ1-2 TRBV3-1/TRBV3-2 - TGTGCCAGCAGCCACGAGCTTACGGGGGGCTACACCTTC CASSHELTGGYTF
- TRBJ2-5 TRBV4-3 - TGCGCCAGCAGCCAAGAGAGGCAGGGTTCGGAGACCCAGTACTTC CASSQERQGSETQYF
- TRBJ1-1 TRBV10-3 - TGTGCCATCAGTGAAGACAGGTCCTCACCTGAAGCTTTCTTT CAISEDRSSPEAFF
- TRBJ2-3 TRBV7-2 - TGTGCCAGCAGCTTAGGGGAGTTTGCAGATACGCAGTATTTT CASSLGEFADTQYF
- TRBJ1-2 TRBV5-4 - TGTGCCAGCAGCGCTAGGCCGGGAAGAGATGGCTACACCTTC CASSARPGRDGYTF
few TRBJ2-3 TRBV5-6 TRBD1 TGTGCCAGCAGCTACCGGGACAGGGACACAGATACGCAGTATTTT CASSYRDRDTDTQYF
once TRBJ1-2 TRBV18 TRBD1 TGTGCCAGCTCACCTACGGGACAGGGCCATGGCTACACCTTC CASSPTGQGHGYTF
- TRBJ2-7 TRBV6-5 - TGTGCCAGCATCCGCGCACCTTCCTACGAGCAGTACTTC CASIRAPSYEQYF
- TRBJ1-5 TRBV9 - TGTGCCAGCAGCGTTGGGGAGATTAGCAATCAGCCCCAGCATTTT CASSVGEISNQPQHF
- TRBJ2-3 TRBV7-2 TRBD2 TGTGCCAGCAGCCTAGGCGGCGGGGGGGCAGAAGATACGCAGTATTTT CASSLGGGGAEDTQYF
- TRBJ2-7 TRBV10-1 TRBD2 TGCGCCAGCAGTGCGGGCGGGAGGGCCCACGAGCAGTACTTC CASSAGGRAHEQYF
- TRBJ1-2 TRBV21-1 - TGTGCCAGCATCCGGGACAGACTGTCGCAGGGCGATGCTTTTAGCTATGGCTACACCTTC CASIRDRLSQGDAFSYGYTF
once TRBJ2-1 TRBV5-1 TRBD2 TGCGCCAGCAGCTTGCAGTTGTCTAGCGGATACAATGAGCAGTTCTTC CASSLQLSSGYNEQFF
- TRBJ1-2 TRBV19 TRBD1 TGTGCCAGTAGTATACCGGGACAGGGTGCTACCCGCTATGGCTACACCTTC CASSIPGQGATRYGYTF
- TRBJ2-5 TRBV4-2 - TGTGCCAGCAGCCAAGGTGGGGGGGAGACCCAGTACTTC CASSQGGGETQYF
- TRBJ2-1 TRBV5-1 TRBD2 TGCGCCAGCAGCCCCTGGGGTAGCGGGGGGGAATCCTACAATGAGCAGTTCTTC CASSPWGSGGESYNEQFF
- TRBJ2-3 TRBV7-3 TRBD2 TGTGCCAGCAGCTCTCATCTAGCGGGTAGCACAGATACGCAGTATTTT CASSSHLAGSTDTQYF
- TRBJ1-6 TRBV19 - TGTGCCAGTAGCGATAGACAGGCCCTCCACTTT CASSDRQALHF
- TRBJ2-1 TRBV2 TRBD2 TGTGCCAGCCGAAGGAAGACTAGCGGGAGGGACGAGCAGTTCTTC CASRRKTSGRDEQFF
- TRBJ2-7 TRBV6-5 - TGTGCCAGCAGTTACTCGAATATAGGGGCCGAGCAGTACTTC CASSYSNIGAEQYF
- TRBJ2-3 TRBV5-1 TRBD1 TGCGCCAGCAGCAGCCCGGGACAGGGAGATACGCAGTATTTT CASSSPGQGDTQYF
- TRBJ2-6 TRBV19 TRBD1 TGTGCCAGTAGTATCGACAGGGATGGAGGAGTCCTGACTTTC CASSIDRDGGVLTF
- TRBJ2-5 TRBV27 - TGTGCCAGCAGTTTATGGGCAGGGAGGGAGACCCAGTACTTC CASSLWAGRETQYF